Included here is one TCR beta chain sequence, with context. This receptor's antigen is unknown. Base qualities are missing; no much larger clone stands one base away. Trimming removed 4 bases from V and 3 bases from J, leaving 13 bases between the germline ends. Reading the germline V gene gives CDR1 SGHRS and CDR2 YFSETQ. Counted from cysteine to phenylalanine, this CDR3 has 14 amino acids. Just the 42-base CDR3 DNA is kept, in frame starting at base 1. The goal of deep resolution MiSeq sequencing was a depth between 1 in 1 million and 1 in 200,000 T cells, and coverage averaged 10x per clonotype. The immunoSEQ hsTCRB Kit was used to generate TCR beta libraries. The published analysis was carried out like this. ImmunoSEQ Data Assistant and ImmunoSEQ Analyzer were used for data analysis, and V, D and J genes were assigned according to IMGT definitions. Clonality was computed as one minus normalized Shannon entropy of productive rearrangement frequencies, ranging from 0 to 1. Only overrepresented clonotypes making up at least 0.05% of each patient's repertoire were included in the public clonotype analysis. Repertoires from about a dozen age-matched healthy donors in immuneACCESS were used as clonality controls. TCRdb stores this immuneACCESS table with in-frame sequences only. Part of the clones is absent; in the studies checked, under half of the shortfall reflects unresolved V genes, and no reason is known for the rest. V and J calls and clone size are copied from that table; D and trimming were computed from the DNA. The sample table holds some 130,000 clones, of which roughly 90% were seen once. Together, the top ten hold approximately 10% of the sample.

The time point label, read with the paper, signifies: about a year on ibrutinib. Roughly 1.8 micrograms of genomic DNA were extracted from cryopreserved PBMCs for TCR beta library preparation. Longitudinal blood samples from CLL patients receiving ibrutinib monotherapy were subjected to high-throughput TCR beta sequencing. The patients took part in an open-label, single-center phase 2 trial of ibrutinib monotherapy. The data are from a study of cytotoxic CD8 clonotypes in ibrutinib-treated CLL (TCRdb year 2021). Turning to the overall study: The cohort included roughly 15 treatment-naive and 11 to 12 relapsed/refractory patients; 17 were IGHV unmutated. Cryopreserved peripheral blood mononuclear cells were collected at three points: before therapy, at response, and at either sustained remission or disease progression. Patients were still on ibrutinib when every remission and progressive disease sample was collected. An average of approximately 260,000 productive templates and 94,082 productive rearrangements was obtained per sample. Longitudinal samples were available for about 30% of the roughly 90 trial participants. Response samples were obtained after a median of about 13 months of treatment, with a range of about 6 to 36 months. Partial responses were observed in about 25 patients and complete responses in 2; after a median follow-up of around 68 months, remission was maintained in approximately 14 patients and progression was observed in approximately twelve. What the study reported, not specific to this receptor: Public clonotypes were rare and either shrank or stayed stable during treatment, and the rise in clonality at ibrutinib response reflected expansion of private clonotypes. Baseline clonality exceeded that of age-matched healthy donors and correlated strongly with circulating CD8+ T-cell counts. Sampling times were not matched between sustained-remission and progressing patients, and lymph node repertoires were not studied. Clonality rose at ibrutinib response, remained stable during sustained remission, and dropped back toward baseline at progression.

The V and J segments used are TRBV5-1 and TRBJ2-5; TRBD1 is a weak D gene call, 6 bases matching. The sequence was collected from a human donor with chronic lymphocytic leukemia. This specimen consisted of PBMCs, obtained after 12 months of ibrutinib treatment. The DNA sequence is as follows: TGCGCCAGCAGCCTCGGGACAAATGAAGAGACCCAGTACTTC. This gives the protein CASSLGTNEETQYF.